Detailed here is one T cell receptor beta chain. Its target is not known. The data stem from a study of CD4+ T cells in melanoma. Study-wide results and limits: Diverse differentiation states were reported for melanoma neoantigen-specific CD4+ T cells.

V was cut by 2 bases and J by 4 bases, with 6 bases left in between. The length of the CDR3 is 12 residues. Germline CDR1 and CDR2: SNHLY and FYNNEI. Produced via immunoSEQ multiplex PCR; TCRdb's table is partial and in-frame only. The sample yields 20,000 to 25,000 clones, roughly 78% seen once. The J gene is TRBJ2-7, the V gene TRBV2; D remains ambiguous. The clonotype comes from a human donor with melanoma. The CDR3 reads CASSEQRYEQYF. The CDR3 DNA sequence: TGTGCCAGCAGTGAACAGCGATACGAGCAGTACTTC.